This TCR beta chain was recovered during a study of technical replicates of blood from several donors. Using immunoSEQ multiplex PCR, the repertoire was profiled, and TCRdb retains in-frame clones only, with some absent. The sample includes around 69,000 clones, 88% of them seen just once. Per the germline V gene, CDR1 is SGHDT and CDR2 is YYEEEE. Losses at the gene ends were 1 base for V and 1 base for J; bases not matched to a gene: 6. The CDR3 covers 16 residues. Sequencing was carried out using PBMCs. The rearrangement uses TRBV5-6 and TRBJ2-3; 7 positions match TRBD2. The sequence derives from a human donor in good health. Some clones in this sample may be carry-over from other donors' samples. This CDR3 is CASSLSGRERTDTQYF. The CDR3 nucleotides are TGTGCCAGCAGCTTGAGTGGGAGGGAGCGCACAGATACGCAGTATTTT.